The clone carrying this TCR beta chain was detected only a few times. Its antigen is unidentified. CDR3 length equals 15 residues. The V end was cut by 0 bases, the J end by 8 bases, with 14 bases between. Germline V gene data show CDR1 as LNHNV and CDR2 as YYDKDF (reference sequence). This sample was taken from a study of CD8 T cells in ankylosing spondylitis. Notes on the study in general: Past research had described some motif variants in reactive arthritis synovial fluid and blood. Disease-associated clones were CD8+ and fairly uncommon in peripheral blood. A TCR beta motif of under ten highly homologous variants appeared characteristic of ankylosing spondylitis blood. Significant enrichment of disease-linked clones was reported in matched ankylosing spondylitis synovial fluid.

Making the TCR beta libraries involved quantitative 5'-RACE with molecular barcodes. TCRdb re-analysed the 5' RACE reads in MiXCR, keeping a single row per CDR3 protein. This table has over 400,000 distinct CDR3 sequences, roughly 27% appearing once. What was sequenced was blood, either unsorted or a sorted T cell fraction (not recorded which). This TCR came from a male donor with ankylosing spondylitis. This chain uses TRBV15 with TRBJ1-3; D might be TRBD1 (5 bases). In DNA form, the CDR3 reads TGTGCCACCAGCAGAGACCCCGGGGGATCGGACACCATATATTTT. Translated, it gives CATSRDPGGSDTIYF.